Given below is one T cell receptor beta chain in context. The data were taken from a study of blood T cell repertoires in COVID-19. Study summary: Collection of acute and convalescent COVID-19 samples took place in the United States, Italy and Spain. PBMCs, B-cell-depleted T cells, or T cells provided the cDNA or gDNA that made up the material.

How the authors handled the data: Quantification of nucleated cells was approximated via reference gene primer amplification. Assay: immunoSEQ multiplex PCR; the TCRdb copy retains only in-frame clones and omits some. V and J calls and clone size are those listed in that table; D and trimming were worked out from the DNA. The sample yields about 6,600 clones, nearly 90% seen once. The receptor comes from a human donor in a cohort sampled during active COVID-19. The donor label of this sample is uncertain. The sample consisted of peripheral blood.

The CDR3 protein is CASSPKTGGNQPQHF. CDR3 bases: TGTGCCAGCAGCCCTAAGACAGGCGGGAATCAGCCCCAGCATTTT. This chain connects TRBV7-2 to TRBJ1-5; weak D call: TRBD1 (6 bases). The CDR3 length is 15 residues. The V gene's germline CDR1 is SGHTA and CDR2 FQGNSA. Trimming cost V 5 bases and J 4 bases, with 15 bases left between them. Combining the CDR3 with reference TRBV7-2 and TRBJ1-5 gives the whole variable domain GAGVSQSPSNKVTEKGKDVELRCDPISGHTALYWYRQSLGQGLEFLIYFQGNSAPDKSGLPSDRFSAERTGGSVSTLTIQRTQQEDSAVYLCASSPKTGGNQPQHFGDGTRLSIL.